The 29 T cell receptor beta chains given below trace back to one sample, sequenced in a study of blood T cell repertoires in COVID-19. TCRdb's table, derived via immunoSEQ multiplex PCR, lists solely in-frame clones and lacks some. The sample consists of about 480,000 clones, roughly 90% of them appearing once. Sequenced: PBMCs or T cells enriched from blood (not recorded which). These receptors were collected from a woman between 35 and 50 years old who had recovered from COVID-19.

The rearrangement joins TRBV6-5 to TRBJ2-7; 11 bases match TRBD2. The V segment lost 8 bases and the J segment 1 base; nucleotides outside the gene matches: 7. Germline CDR1 and CDR2: MNHEY and SVGAGI. The CDR3 is 15 amino acids. As DNA, the CDR3 is TGTGCCAGCCACAACCTAGCGGGAGGATCCTACGAGCAGTACTTC. It encodes CASHNLAGGSYEQYF.

J is TRBJ2-5 and V is TRBV18; 14 positions agree with TRBD2. The ends lost 8 bases at V and 5 bases at J; junction bases unmatched: 7. Germline assignment: CDR1 KGHSH and CDR2 LQKENI. This CDR3 is 15 amino acids long. The CDR3 coding sequence is TGTGCCAGCGCGGGACTAGCGGGAGCTCCGGAGACCCAGTACTTC. It is translated as CASAGLAGAPETQYF. The entire variable domain, with the rest obtained from reference TRBV18 and TRBJ2-5, is as follows: NAGVMQNPRHLVRRRGQEARLRCSPMKGHSHVYWYRQLPEEGLKFMVYLQKENIIDESGMPKERFSAEFPKEGPSILRIQQVVRGDSAAYFCASAGLAGAPETQYFGPGTRLLVL.

The V and J genes are TRBV19 and TRBJ1-2, with D unresolved. V shed 2 bases and J shed 5 bases, with 12 bases lying between them. The V gene's germline CDR1 is LNHDA and CDR2 SQIVND (reference sequence). The length of the CDR3 is 14 residues. The CDR3 loop is CASSISGKLYGYTF. DNA for the CDR3: TGTGCCAGTAGTATATCCGGGAAGCTATATGGCTACACCTTC.

V and J are TRBV15 and TRBJ1-3; unclear D gene. The CDR3 runs 15 residues. The V end lost 1 base, the J end lost 0 bases, and 7 bases lay between the germline ends. Germline V lookup: CDR1 LNHNV, CDR2 YYDKDF (reference sequence). CDR3 sequence reads: CATSRGGDSGNTIYF. DNA of the CDR3: TGTGCCACCAGCAGAGGGGGAGACTCTGGAAACACCATATATTTT.

V and J are TRBV5-4 and TRBJ2-7; possibly TRBD1 for D (7 bases). The CDR3 sequence is 13 residues long. V was shortened by 4 bases and J by 3 bases, with 11 bases between the two germline ends. Germline lookup yields CDR1 SGHNT and CDR2 YYREEE (reference sequence). The CDR3 DNA follows: TGTGCCAGCAGCGCGGGACAGAACTACGAGCAGTACTTC. Translation: CASSAGQNYEQYF.

This clone came up a few times. The chain carries TRBV2 and TRBJ1-1; 7 bases map to TRBD1. This CDR3 has 13 residues. After removal of 6 bases from V and 0 bases from J, the junction contained 1 base not matched to a gene. From germline, CDR1 is SNHLY and CDR2 FYNNEI. In DNA form, the CDR3 reads TGTGCCAGCAGGGGACAGATGAACACTGAAGCTTTCTTT. Translating gives CASRGQMNTEAFF.

CDR3 sequence reads: CASSERGQQETQYF. CDR3 nucleotide sequence: TGCGCCAGCTCCGAGCGGGGGCAACAAGAGACCCAGTACTTC. The chain combines TRBV5-1 with TRBJ2-5, with TRBD2 identical over 8 bases. J gave up 2 bases and V 7 bases, and 7 bases lay outside the gene matches. The CDR3 extends over 14 amino acids. Germline V gene sequence: CDR1 SGHRS, CDR2 YFSETQ. The variable domain in full, completed from reference TRBV5-1 and TRBJ2-5, reads KAGVTQTPRYLIKTRGQQVTLSCSPISGHRSVSWYQQTPGQGLQFLFEYFSETQRNKGNFPGRFSGRQFSNSRSEMNVSTLELGDSALYLCASSERGQQETQYFGPGTRLLVL.

This clone has just one count. This sequence joins TRBV18 and TRBJ2-7; a weak D match, TRBD1 (5 bases). V gave up 0 bases and J gave up 4 bases, with 16 bases separating them. CDR3 length equals 16 residues. The V gene's germline CDR1 is KGHSH and CDR2 LQKENI. This CDR3 reads CASSPPISAGSYEQYF. As DNA, the CDR3 is TGTGCCAGCTCACCACCGATCTCCGCAGGGTCTTACGAGCAGTACTTC.

The chain combines TRBV27 with TRBJ1-5; D uncertain. The CDR3 consists of 15 residues. The germline V and J ends were trimmed by 2 bases and 4 bases, with 12 bases remaining between them. In germline, CDR1 is MNHEY, CDR2 SMNVEV (reference sequence). CDR3 in DNA: TGTGCCAGCAGTTTAGTAGCGGGTCCGAATCAGCCCCAGCATTTT. Its protein product is CASSLVAGPNQPQHF.

The rearrangement links TRBV2 to TRBJ1-5; D ambiguous. From germline, CDR1 is SNHLY and CDR2 FYNNEI. The CDR3 length is 13 residues. Deletions cut 5 bases from V and 7 bases from J, with 12 bases between. In nucleotides, the CDR3 is TGTGCCAGCAGTAGCGGTTTAGGACAGCCCCAGCATTTT. It specifies CASSSGLGQPQHF.

This clone was found once. V usage is TRBV3-1 (or the pseudogene TRBV3-2) and J usage is TRBJ1-5, with D maybe TRBD1 (5 bases). V lost 1 base and J 2 bases, leaving 15 bases between the germline ends. CDR1 LGHDT and CDR2 YNNKEL come from the germline V gene (reference sequence). CDR3 length equals 17 residues. CDR3 sequence reads: CASSQARGTAGNQPQHF. The CDR3 DNA follows: TGTGCCAGCAGCCAAGCCCGGGGGACGGCGGGCAATCAGCCCCAGCATTTT.

The chain's CDR3 is CAISDGREVVHEQYF. CDR3 DNA: TGTGCCATCAGCGACGGGCGGGAGGTAGTCCACGAGCAGTACTTC. The chain carries TRBV10-3 and TRBJ2-7, with TRBD2 identical over 8 bases. This CDR3 is 15 amino acids long. J was trimmed by 5 bases and V by 6 bases; bases with no gene match: 12. Germline CDR1 is ENHRY and CDR2 is SYGVKD.

The chain links TRBV3-1 (or the pseudogene TRBV3-2) to TRBJ2-7; 9 nucleotides line up with TRBD1. The CDR3 loop spans 15 amino acids. In germline, CDR1 is LGHDT, CDR2 YNNKEL (reference sequence). V lost 5 bases, J lost 4 bases, and 9 bases stayed unmatched. CDR3 sequence (DNA): TGTGCCAGCAGCAAGCAGACAGGGGGGGCATACGAGCAGTACTTC. Its protein product is CASSKQTGGAYEQYF.

This clone turned up a few times. The rearrangement joins TRBV4-2 to TRBJ2-7; D might be TRBD2 (5 bases). The CDR3 has 15 residues. Germline CDR1 and CDR2: LGHNA and YNFKEQ. V was pared by 0 bases and J by 0 bases, with 9 bases between. The CDR3: CASSQDSDFSYEQYF. CDR3 nucleotides: TGTGCCAGCAGCCAAGATTCGGACTTCTCCTACGAGCAGTACTTC.

The rearrangement links TRBV6-6 to TRBJ1-6; D remains ambiguous. This CDR3 spans 16 amino acids. Trimming stripped 1 base from V and 0 bases from J, with 7 bases between. Germline loops: CDR1 MNHNY, CDR2 SVGAGI (reference sequence). The CDR3: CASSYYRGSYNSPLHF. The CDR3 nucleotides read TGTGCCAGCAGTTACTATCGGGGCTCCTATAATTCACCCCTCCACTTT.

This chain connects TRBV12-5 to TRBJ1-4, with TRBD1 matching 9 bases. V lost 6 bases to trimming and J lost 7 bases; unmatched junction nucleotides: 9. The CDR3 is 15 amino acids. From germline, CDR1 is LGHNT and CDR2 FRNRAP. CDR3 in amino acids: CASGTGQGQVEKLFF. CDR3 nucleotides: TGTGCTAGTGGAACGGGACAGGGACAGGTTGAAAAACTGTTTTTT.

Comments on this clone: The same CDR3 also results from other DNA sequences found in this sample. The rearrangement uses TRBV20-1 and TRBJ1-2; D might be TRBD1 (5 bases). This CDR3 contains 11 residues. V was shortened by 2 bases and J by 6 bases, with 7 bases between the two germline ends. Germline CDR1 and CDR2: DFQATT and SNEGSKA (reference sequence). The CDR3 nucleotides read TGCAGTGCTAGATGGGGGGATGGCTACACCTTC. This sequence encodes CSARWGDGYTF.

V usage is TRBV19 and J usage is TRBJ2-5; 8 bases agree with TRBD1. Germline V gene data show CDR1 as LNHDA and CDR2 as SQIVND (reference sequence). CDR3 length: 14 amino acids. After removal of 10 bases from V and 5 bases from J, the junction contained 12 bases not matched to a gene. DNA of the CDR3: TGTGCCACATCAACAGGGGGACGGGTGGAGACCCAGTACTTC. Translation gives CATSTGGRVETQYF.

This clone was seen only once. The genes are TRBV27 and TRBJ1-2; 7 bases align to TRBD1. This CDR3 contains 15 residues. J was trimmed by 2 bases and V by 5 bases; bases with no gene match: 8. In germline, CDR1 is MNHEY, CDR2 SMNVEV (reference sequence). Written as DNA, the CDR3 is TGTGCCAGCAGTACCCGATTGACAGGGAACTATGGCTACACCTTC. Protein product: CASSTRLTGNYGYTF.

The CDR3 DNA is TGTGCCAGCAGTGGGGCAGGGGCGAATCAGCCCCAGCATTTT. Amino acids: CASSGAGANQPQHF. The rearrangement joins TRBV6-6 to TRBJ1-5; perhaps TRBD1 as D (6 bases). The CDR3 is 14 amino acids. The V and J ends lost 5 bases and 4 bases respectively, with 12 bases between them. Germline CDR1 and CDR2: MNHNY and SVGAGI (reference sequence).

The chain employs TRBV5-1 and TRBJ1-4, with a weak D call TRBD1 (6 bases). The CDR3 sequence is 16 residues long. Trimming cost V 2 bases and J 6 bases, with 17 bases left between them. Looked up from germline, CDR1 is SGHRS and CDR2 is YFSETQ. This chain's CDR3 is CASSFGRTVPYEKLFF. The CDR3 nucleotides read TGCGCCAGCAGCTTTGGCCGGACAGTACCATATGAAAAACTGTTTTTT.

The count of this clone is one. This chain joins TRBV4-3 and TRBJ2-3; a weak D match, TRBD1 (5 bases). The CDR3 loop spans 16 amino acids. The germline V gene encodes CDR1 LGHNA and CDR2 YSLEER. V lost 0 bases, J lost 2 bases, and 12 bases lay in between. CDR3 sequence: CASSQDAGRNTDTQYF. CDR3 coding DNA: TGCGCCAGCAGCCAAGATGCAGGGCGGAACACAGATACGCAGTATTTT.

The chain couples TRBV11-3 to TRBJ1-2; no clear D gene. The V and J ends lost 0 bases and 3 bases respectively, with 8 bases between them. The CDR3 totals 14 residues. The germline V gene has CDR1 SGHNT and CDR2 YENEEA. The CDR3 here is CASSLDRSDYGYTF. CDR3 in DNA: TGTGCCAGCAGCTTAGATCGATCAGACTATGGCTACACCTTC.

The chain carries TRBV19 and TRBJ1-1; the match to TRBD1 covers 10 bases. J was trimmed by 6 bases and V by 3 bases; bases with no gene match: 4. The CDR3 has 14 amino acids. CDR1 LNHDA and CDR2 SQIVND come from the germline V gene (reference sequence). CDR3 amino acids: CASSMTGGASEAFF. CDR3 nucleotides: TGTGCCAGTAGTATGACAGGGGGCGCTTCTGAAGCTTTCTTT.

This chain connects TRBV6-5 to TRBJ1-3; 9 nucleotides match TRBD1. Germline trimming cut 0 bases from V and 12 bases from J; bases unmatched to any gene: 3. CDR3 length: 13 residues. Per germline, CDR1 MNHEY and CDR2 SVGAGI. The CDR3 DNA reads as TGTGCCAGCAGTTACTCGCGGACAGGGGTCATATATTTT. Translating it yields CASSYSRTGVIYF.

The rearrangement joins TRBV4-2 to TRBJ1-1; 9 nucleotides agree with TRBD1. This CDR3 has 16 amino acids. Trimming removed 3 bases from V and 6 bases from J; junction bases left unmatched: 11. Per the germline V gene, CDR1 is LGHNA and CDR2 is YNFKEQ. The CDR3 nucleotides are TGTGCCAGCAGCCAGCCTAGACAGGGGGATCGGGCTGAAGCTTTCTTT. Its protein is CASSQPRQGDRAEAFF.

The chain couples TRBV24-1 to TRBJ1-2; 7 positions agree with TRBD1. V was clipped by 5 bases and J by 5 bases; unmatched bases: 7. Per the germline V gene, CDR1 is KGHDR and CDR2 is SFDVKD. The CDR3 loop spans 14 amino acids. CDR3: CATSAGDRDYGYTF. The CDR3 nucleotides read TGTGCCACCAGTGCCGGGGACAGAGATTATGGCTACACCTTC.

This clone was observed once. DNA for the CDR3: TGTGCCTGGCGAAGGACAGAGAACACTGAAGCTTTCTTT. This gives the protein CAWRRTENTEAFF. This chain links TRBV30 with TRBJ1-1; D possibly corresponds to TRBD1 (6 bases). Germline assignment: CDR1 GTSNPN and CDR2 SVGIG (reference sequence). There are 13 residues in the CDR3. Trimming stripped 5 bases from V and 1 base from J, with 11 bases between. Full variable domain (rest looked up from reference TRBV30 and TRBJ1-1): SQTIHQWPATLVQPVGSPLSLECTVEGTSNPNLYWYRQAAGRGLQLLFYSVGIGQISSEVPQNLSASRPQDRQFILSSKKLLLSDSGFYLCAWRRTENTEAFFGQGTRLTVV.

This chain joins TRBV24-1 and TRBJ1-2, with D possibly being TRBD1 (6 bases). Germline V CDR1 and CDR2: KGHDR, SFDVKD. There are 14 residues in the CDR3. V shed 4 bases and J shed 7 bases, with 15 bases lying between them. The CDR3 sequence is CATSDWTAASGYTF. CDR3 coding DNA: TGTGCCACCAGTGACTGGACAGCGGCTTCTGGCTACACCTTC.